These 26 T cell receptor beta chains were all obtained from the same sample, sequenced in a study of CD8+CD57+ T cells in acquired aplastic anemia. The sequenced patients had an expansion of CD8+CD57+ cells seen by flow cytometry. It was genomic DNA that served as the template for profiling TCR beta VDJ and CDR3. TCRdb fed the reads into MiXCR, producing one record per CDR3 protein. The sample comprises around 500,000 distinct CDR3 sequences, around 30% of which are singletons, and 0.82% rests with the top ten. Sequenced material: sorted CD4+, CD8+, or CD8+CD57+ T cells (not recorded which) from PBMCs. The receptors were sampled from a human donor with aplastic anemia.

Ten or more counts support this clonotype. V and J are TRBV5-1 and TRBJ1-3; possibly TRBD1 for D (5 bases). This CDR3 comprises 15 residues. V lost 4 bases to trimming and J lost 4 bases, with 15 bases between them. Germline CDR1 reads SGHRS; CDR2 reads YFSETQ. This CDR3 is CASSPNAGIGNTIYF. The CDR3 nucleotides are TGCGCCAGCAGCCCTAACGCAGGGATCGGAAACACCATATATTTT.

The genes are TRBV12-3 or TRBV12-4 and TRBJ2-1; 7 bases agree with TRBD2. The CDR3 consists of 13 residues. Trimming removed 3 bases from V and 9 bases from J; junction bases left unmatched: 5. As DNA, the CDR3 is TGTGCCAGCAGTTTGGGAGGGTGGGGTGAGCAGTTCTTC. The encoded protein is CASSLGGWGEQFF.

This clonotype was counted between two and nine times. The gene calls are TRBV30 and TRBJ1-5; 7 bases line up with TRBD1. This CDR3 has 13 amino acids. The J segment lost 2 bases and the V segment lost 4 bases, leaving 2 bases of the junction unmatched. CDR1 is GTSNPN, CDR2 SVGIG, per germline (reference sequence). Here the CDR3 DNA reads TGTGCCTGGACCGGACAGGGCAATCAGCCCCAGCATTTT. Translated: CAWTGQGNQPQHF.

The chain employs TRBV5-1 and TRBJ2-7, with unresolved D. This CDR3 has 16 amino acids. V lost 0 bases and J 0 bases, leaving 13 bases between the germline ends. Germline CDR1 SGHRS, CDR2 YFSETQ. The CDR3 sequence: CASSLGAGESSYEQYF. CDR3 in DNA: TGCGCCAGCAGCTTGGGAGCTGGGGAAAGCTCCTACGAGCAGTACTTC.

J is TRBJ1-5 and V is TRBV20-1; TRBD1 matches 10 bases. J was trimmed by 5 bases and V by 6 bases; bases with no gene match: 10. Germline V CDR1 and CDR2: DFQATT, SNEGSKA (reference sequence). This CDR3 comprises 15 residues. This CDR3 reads CSARTGGEEDQPQHF. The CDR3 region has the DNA TGCAGTGCGCGGACAGGGGGAGAAGAAGATCAGCCCCAGCATTTT.

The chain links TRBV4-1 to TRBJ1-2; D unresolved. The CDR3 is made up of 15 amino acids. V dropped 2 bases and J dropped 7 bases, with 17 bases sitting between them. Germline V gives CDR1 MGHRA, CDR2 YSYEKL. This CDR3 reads CASSQQQERKSGYTF. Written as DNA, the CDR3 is TGCGCCAGCAGCCAACAGCAGGAGAGGAAGAGTGGCTACACCTTC.

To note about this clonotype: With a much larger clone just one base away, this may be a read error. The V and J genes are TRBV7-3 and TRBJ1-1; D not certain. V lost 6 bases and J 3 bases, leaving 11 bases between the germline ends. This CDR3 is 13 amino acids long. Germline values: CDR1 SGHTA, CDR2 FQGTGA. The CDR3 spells CASRFSQDTEAFF. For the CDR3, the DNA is TGTGCCAGCAGGTTCTCTCAGGACACTGAAGCTTTCTTT. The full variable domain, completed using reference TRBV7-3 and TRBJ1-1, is GAGVSQTPSNKVTEKGKYVELRCDPISGHTALYWYRQSLGQGPEFLIYFQGTGAADDSGLPNDRFFAVRPEGSVSTLKIQRTERGDSAVYLCASRFSQDTEAFFGQGTRLTVV.

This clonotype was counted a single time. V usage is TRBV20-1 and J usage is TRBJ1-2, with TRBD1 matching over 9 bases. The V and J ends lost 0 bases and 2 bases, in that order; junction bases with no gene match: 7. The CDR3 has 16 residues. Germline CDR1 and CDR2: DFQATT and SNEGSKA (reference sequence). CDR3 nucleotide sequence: TGCAGTGCTAGAGAAAAATGGACAGGGGACAACTATGGCTACACCTTC. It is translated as CSAREKWTGDNYGYTF.

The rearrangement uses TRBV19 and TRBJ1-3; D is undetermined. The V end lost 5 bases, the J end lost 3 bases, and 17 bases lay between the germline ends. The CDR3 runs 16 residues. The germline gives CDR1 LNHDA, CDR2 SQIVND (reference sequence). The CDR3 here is CASSARLIPLGNTIYF. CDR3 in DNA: TGTGCCAGTAGTGCCCGACTCATCCCACTTGGAAACACCATATATTTT.

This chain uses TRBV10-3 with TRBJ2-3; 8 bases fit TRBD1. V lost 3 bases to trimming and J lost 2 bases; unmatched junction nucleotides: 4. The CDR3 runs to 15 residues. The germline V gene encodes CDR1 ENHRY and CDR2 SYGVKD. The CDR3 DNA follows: TGTGCCATCAGTGATTTGGGACAGGACACAGATACGCAGTATTTT. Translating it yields CAISDLGQDTDTQYF.

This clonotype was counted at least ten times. The CDR3 spells CASSKSRTEGNYGYTF. CDR3 nucleotides: TGTGCCAGCAGCAAATCACGGACTGAGGGGAACTATGGCTACACCTTC. The rearrangement joins TRBV11-1 to TRBJ1-2; tentative D call: TRBD1 (5 bases). The CDR3 contains 16 residues. Trimming shortened V by 5 bases and J by 2 bases, and 18 bases separated the two germline ends. Looked up from germline, CDR1 is SGHAT and CDR2 is FQDESV (reference sequence). The variable domain in full, with the rest retrieved from reference TRBV11-1 and TRBJ1-2, is EAEVAQSPRYKITEKSQAVAFWCDPISGHATLYWYRQILGQGPELLVQFQDESVVDDSQLPKDRFSAERLKGVDSTLKIQPAELGDSAMYLCASSKSRTEGNYGYTFGSGTRLTVV.

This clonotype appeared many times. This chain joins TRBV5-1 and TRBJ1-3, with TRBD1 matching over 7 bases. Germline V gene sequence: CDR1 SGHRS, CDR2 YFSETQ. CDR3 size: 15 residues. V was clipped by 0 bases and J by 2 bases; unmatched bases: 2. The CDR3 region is CASSLGQGPGNTIYF. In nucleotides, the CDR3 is TGCGCCAGCAGCTTGGGACAGGGACCTGGAAACACCATATATTTT.

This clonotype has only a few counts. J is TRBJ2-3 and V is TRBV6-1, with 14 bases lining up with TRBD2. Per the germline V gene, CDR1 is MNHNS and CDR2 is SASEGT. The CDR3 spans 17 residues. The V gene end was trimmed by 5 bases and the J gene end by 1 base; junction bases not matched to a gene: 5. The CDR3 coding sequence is TGTGCCAGCAGTCCGGGACTAGCGGGAGAAGGCACAGATACGCAGTATTTT. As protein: CASSPGLAGEGTDTQYF.

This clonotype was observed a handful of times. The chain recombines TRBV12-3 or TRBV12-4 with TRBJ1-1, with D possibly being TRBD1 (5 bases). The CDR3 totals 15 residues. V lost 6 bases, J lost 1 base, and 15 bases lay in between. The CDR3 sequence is CASSTSGISNTEAFF. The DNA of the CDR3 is TGTGCCAGCAGCACATCAGGGATCTCGAACACTGAAGCTTTCTTT.

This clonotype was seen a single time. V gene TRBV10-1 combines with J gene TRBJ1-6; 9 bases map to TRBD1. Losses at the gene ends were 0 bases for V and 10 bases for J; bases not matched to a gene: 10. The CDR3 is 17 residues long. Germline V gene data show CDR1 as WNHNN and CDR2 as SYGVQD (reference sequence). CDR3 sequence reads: CASSESSWGQGYSPLHF. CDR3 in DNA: TGCGCCAGCAGTGAGTCGAGTTGGGGACAGGGTTACTCACCCCTCCACTTT.

CDR3 DNA: TGTGCCACCAGTGAGGCAGGTTTTGGTCAGCCCCAGCATTTT. It encodes CATSEAGFGQPQHF. The V and J genes are TRBV24-1 and TRBJ1-5; no clear D gene. Germline-derived CDR1 and CDR2 are KGHDR and SFDVKD. The CDR3 spans 14 residues. V was shortened by 4 bases and J by 6 bases, with 12 bases between the two germline ends.

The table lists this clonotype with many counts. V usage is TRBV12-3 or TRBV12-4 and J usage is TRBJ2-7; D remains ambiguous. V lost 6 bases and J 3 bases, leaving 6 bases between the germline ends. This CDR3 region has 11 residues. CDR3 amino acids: CASSLNYEQYF. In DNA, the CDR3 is TGTGCCAGCAGCTTAAACTACGAGCAGTACTTC.

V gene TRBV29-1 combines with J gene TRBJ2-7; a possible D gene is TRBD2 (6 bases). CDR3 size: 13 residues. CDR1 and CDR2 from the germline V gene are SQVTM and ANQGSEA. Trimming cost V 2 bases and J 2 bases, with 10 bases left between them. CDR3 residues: CSVERGLPYEQYF. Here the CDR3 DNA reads TGCAGCGTTGAACGGGGACTGCCCTACGAGCAGTACTTC.

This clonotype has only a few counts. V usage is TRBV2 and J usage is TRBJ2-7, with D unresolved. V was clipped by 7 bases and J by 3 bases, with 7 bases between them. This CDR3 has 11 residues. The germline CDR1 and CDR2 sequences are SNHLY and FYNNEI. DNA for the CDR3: TGTGCCAGCACCCCGGGCTACGAGCAGTACGTC. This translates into CASTPGYEQYV.

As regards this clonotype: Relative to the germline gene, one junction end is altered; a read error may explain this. Here the CDR3 reads CASTLTGYTEAFF. CDR3 DNA sequence: TGCGCCAGCACCTTGACAGGGTACACTGAAGCTTTCTTT. The rearrangement links TRBV5-1 to TRBJ1-1, with 7 bases lining up with TRBD1. CDR1 SGHRS and CDR2 YFSETQ come from the germline V gene. This CDR3 is built from 13 residues.

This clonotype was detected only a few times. CDR3 sequence: CASRITDEFQETQYF. The CDR3 DNA is TGCGCCAGCCGTATAACAGATGAATTCCAAGAGACCCAGTACTTC. V and J are TRBV5-1 and TRBJ2-5; D gene ambiguous. Germline-derived CDR1 and CDR2 are SGHRS and YFSETQ. The CDR3 sequence is 15 residues long. Trimming removed 7 bases at V and 1 base at J, with 17 bases between.

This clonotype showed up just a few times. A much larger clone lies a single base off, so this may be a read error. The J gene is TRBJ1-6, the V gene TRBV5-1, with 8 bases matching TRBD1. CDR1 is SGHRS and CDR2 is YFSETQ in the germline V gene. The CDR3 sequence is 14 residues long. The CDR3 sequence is CTSSSGQDYSPLHF. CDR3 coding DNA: TGCACCAGCAGCTCGGGACAGGATTATTCACCCCTCCACTTT.

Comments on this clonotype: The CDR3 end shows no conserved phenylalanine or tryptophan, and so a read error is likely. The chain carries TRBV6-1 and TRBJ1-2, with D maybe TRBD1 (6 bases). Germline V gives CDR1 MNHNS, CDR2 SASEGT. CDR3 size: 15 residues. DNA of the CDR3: TGTGCCAGCAGCGAAGCATTGGGGGGCGGGTATGGCTACACCTCC. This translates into CASSEALGGGYGYTS.

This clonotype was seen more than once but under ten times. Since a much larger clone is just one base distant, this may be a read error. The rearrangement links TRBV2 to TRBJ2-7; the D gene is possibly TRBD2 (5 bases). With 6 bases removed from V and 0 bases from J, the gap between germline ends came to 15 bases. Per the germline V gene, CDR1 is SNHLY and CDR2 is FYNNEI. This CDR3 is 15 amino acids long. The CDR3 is CASSLGQEVSYEQYF. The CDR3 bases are TGTGCCAGCAGCTTAGGGCAGGAGGTCTCCTACGAGCAGTACTTC. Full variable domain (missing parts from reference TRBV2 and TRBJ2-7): EPEVTQTPSHQVTQMGQEVILRCVPISNHLYFYWYRQILGQKVEFLVSFYNNEISEKSEIFDDQFSVERPDGSNFTLKIRSTKLEDSAMYFCASSLGQEVSYEQYFGPGTRLTVT.

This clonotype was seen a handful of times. CDR3 sequence: CASSLWSWEQETQYF. CDR3 sequence (DNA): TGTGCCAGCAGCTTATGGTCTTGGGAGCAAGAGACCCAGTACTTC. This chain uses TRBV7-2 with TRBJ2-5; perhaps TRBD2 as D (5 bases). V dropped 2 bases and J dropped 2 bases, with 12 bases sitting between them. The CDR3 totals 15 residues. Germline V CDR1 and CDR2: SGHTA, FQGNSA.

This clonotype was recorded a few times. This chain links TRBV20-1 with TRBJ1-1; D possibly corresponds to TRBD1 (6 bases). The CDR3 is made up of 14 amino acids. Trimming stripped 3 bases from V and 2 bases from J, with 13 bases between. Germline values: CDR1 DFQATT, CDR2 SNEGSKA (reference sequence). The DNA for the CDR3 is TGCAGTGCTAGCGACTTCAGGGGAAACACTGAAGCTTTCTTT. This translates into CSASDFRGNTEAFF.